What follows describes a single T cell receptor beta chain. Its specificity is not known. This entry is derived from a study of CD8+CD57+ T cells in acquired aplastic anemia. Whole-study context: Yields of DNA that came from sorted CD4+ and CD8+ cells averaged approximately 3.2 ug. General study results and limits: Patients and controls shared twenty-nine CD8+ CDR3 sequences.

It was patients with CD8+CD57+ cell expansion by flow cytometry who were chosen for sequencing. The patients all had a severe acquired aplastic anemia diagnosis. The template used for profiling TCR beta VDJ and CDR3 was genomic DNA. TCRdb reanalysed the reads using MiXCR and keeps one entry per CDR3 protein. The table records approximately 180,000 distinct CDR3 sequences, roughly 50% of them present only once. CDR3 length: 15 amino acids. Germline CDR1 is KGHDR and CDR2 is SFDVKD. Trimming removed 1 base at V and 4 bases at J, with 10 bases between. Source material: sorted CD4+, CD8+, or CD8+CD57+ T cells (not recorded which) from PBMCs. J is TRBJ1-5 and V is TRBV24-1; D is possibly TRBD1 (5 bases). The receptor was derived from a human donor with aplastic anemia. The CDR3 DNA follows: TGTGCCACCAGTGATTTTGGGGACTGGAATCAGCCCCAGCATTTT. It yields the protein CATSDFGDWNQPQHF.